This TCR beta chain stems from a study of prognosis after radiotherapy for stage I lung cancer. About the research overall: Newly diagnosed primary stage I lung tumors occurred in about 13 patients, and oligometastatic NSCLC after surgical resection of the primary tumor occurred in about five. A handful of patients had distant metastases at a median of roughly seven months after radiotherapy, and 15 showed no significant progression.

As for this clonotype: Its antigen is not identified. A far more abundant clone sits one base away, making this likely a read error.

It was by two-round multiplex PCR that TCR beta CDR3 was amplified from genomic DNA. Gene-specific TRBV and TRBJ primers were used in PCR round one. Each CDR3 protein is one row after TCRdb ran MiXCR on the multiplex PCR reads. The sample shows 14,000 or so distinct CDR3 sequences, approximately 55% of them seen only once. Overall study results and limits: Patients with and without metastases reportedly differed in TRBV and TRBJ gene usage frequencies. Tumor-specific reactivity of the expanded TCR clones remained undetermined.

Germline-derived CDR1 and CDR2 are MNHEY and SVGAGI. V shed 5 bases and J shed 7 bases, with 15 bases lying between them. This CDR3 comprises 14 residues. V is TRBV6-5 and J is TRBJ2-1; D might be TRBD2 (6 bases). Source: PBMCs, taken before or after stereotactic body radiation therapy (not recorded which). This TCR was recovered from a donor aged 50 or older with non-small cell lung cancer. CDR3 in amino acids: CASSITSGGNEQFF. CDR3 sequence (DNA): TGTGCCAGCAGTATTACCTCTGGAGGGAATGAGCAGTTCTTC.